These 19 T cell receptor beta chains were all obtained from the same sample, sequenced in a study of blood T cell repertoires in COVID-19. Libraries were prepared by immunoSEQ multiplex PCR; TCRdb keeps only in-frame clonotypes and omits some of them. The sample shows about 140,000 clones, over 75% of them seen only once. Sequencing used PBMCs or T cells enriched from blood (not recorded which). These receptors all come from a man aged 50 to 59 in a cohort exposed to, infected with or recovered from COVID-19 (not recorded which).

This clone occurred once. The chain couples TRBV2 to TRBJ2-2; a weak D match, TRBD2 (6 bases). Germline V gives CDR1 SNHLY, CDR2 FYNNEI. Deletions cut 11 bases from V and 3 bases from J, with 10 bases between. The CDR3 runs to 12 residues. CDR3: CAGGTHTGELFF. In nucleotides, the CDR3 is TGTGCCGGGGGGACCCACACCGGGGAGCTGTTTTTT. The whole variable domain, remainder taken from reference TRBV2 and TRBJ2-2, is EPEVTQTPSHQVTQMGQEVILRCVPISNHLYFYWYRQILGQKVEFLVSFYNNEISEKSEIFDDQFSVERPDGSNFTLKIRSTKLEDSAMYFCAGGTHTGELFFGEGSRLTVL.

V usage is TRBV5-5 and J usage is TRBJ1-5; no reliable D call. The ends were cut back, 0 bases at V and 8 bases at J, with 15 bases in the middle. Germline lookup yields CDR1 SGHKS and CDR2 YYEKEE (reference sequence). The CDR3 contains 15 residues. CDR3 amino acids: CASSLEMEVLEPQHF. The CDR3 DNA follows: TGTGCCAGCAGCTTGGAGATGGAGGTTTTAGAGCCCCAGCATTTT.

The rearrangement links TRBV5-8 to TRBJ2-2, with TRBD2 identical over 8 bases. V gave up 1 base and J gave up 5 bases; unmatched junction bases: 4. CDR1 is SGHTS and CDR2 is YDEGEE in the germline V gene. The CDR3 is 15 residues long. The CDR3 is CASSLPGGPTGELFF. The DNA for the CDR3 is TGTGCCAGCAGCTTGCCGGGAGGGCCAACCGGGGAGCTGTTTTTT.

For the CDR3, the DNA is TGTGCCACCAGCAGAGATCGGGAAAGCACTGAAGCTTTCTTT. Translation gives CATSRDRESTEAFF. The rearrangement uses TRBV15 and TRBJ1-1; D call uncertain. V lost 0 bases and J lost 4, with 9 bases in between. Germline lookup yields CDR1 LNHNV and CDR2 YYDKDF (reference sequence). The CDR3 spans 14 residues.

The genes are TRBV7-2 and TRBJ2-5; D is possibly TRBD2 (5 bases). Germline loops: CDR1 SGHTA, CDR2 FQGNSA. V lost 1 base and J lost 5, with 17 bases in between. The CDR3 has 16 amino acids. This chain's CDR3 is CASSLVGGLSEETQYF. CDR3 nucleotide sequence: TGTGCCAGCAGCTTAGTGGGCGGGCTCAGCGAGGAGACCCAGTACTTC.

The chain has TRBV2 and TRBJ2-7, with D possibly TRBD1 on 5 matching bases. Deletions cut 8 bases from V and 2 bases from J, with 13 bases between. The CDR3 extends over 13 amino acids. Germline V lookup: CDR1 SNHLY, CDR2 FYNNEI. The DNA for the CDR3 is TGTGCCAGCTGGGGCAGAGCAGCCTACGAGCAGTACTTC. Protein product: CASWGRAAYEQYF.

The V call is TRBV5-4, the J call TRBJ1-6; D remains ambiguous. The germline V and J ends were trimmed by 1 base and 9 bases, with 11 bases remaining between them. Germline CDR1 reads SGHNT; CDR2 reads YYREEE (reference sequence). The CDR3 has 14 residues. In nucleotides, the CDR3 is TGTGCCAGCAGCTTGAATGGGCCCGGTTCACCCCTCCACTTT. This gives the protein CASSLNGPGSPLHF.

This sequence joins TRBV21-1 and TRBJ1-2; the table's D gene call, TRBD1, was not cross checked with the DNA. TRBV21-1 is noted as a pseudogene. The CDR3 consists of 20 residues. The CDR3 here is CANTRVIGTGGEVGNYGYTF. The CDR3 region has the DNA TGTGCCAATACCCGTGTTATTGGGACAGGGGGCGAGGTTGGTAACTATGGCTACACCTTC.

Turning to this clone: The sample contains more than one DNA sequence encoding this CDR3. The genes are TRBV24-1 and TRBJ1-2; a possible D gene is TRBD1 (5 bases). V was trimmed by 2 bases and J by 7 bases, leaving 10 bases between them. There are 13 residues in the CDR3. In germline, CDR1 is KGHDR, CDR2 SFDVKD. CDR3 region: CATSDSGVGGYTF. CDR3 DNA sequence: TGTGCCACCAGTGATTCGGGGGTTGGTGGCTACACCTTC.

The DNA for the CDR3 is TGTGCCAGCAGTTACGGAGAATATGGCTACACCTTC. Translated, it gives CASSYGEYGYTF. This chain joins TRBV12-3 or TRBV12-4 and TRBJ1-2; no reliable D call. There are 12 residues in the CDR3. Trimming stripped 4 bases from V and 5 bases from J, with 8 bases between.

The rearrangement links TRBV7-2 to TRBJ1-1; perhaps TRBD1 as D (6 bases). CDR1 and CDR2 from the germline V gene are SGHTA and FQGNSA. Deletions cut 5 bases from V and 4 bases from J, with 20 bases between. The CDR3 contains 16 residues. The CDR3 region has the DNA TGTGCCAGCAGCCCCCTTGGCGGGGGCGTGGGCACTGAAGCTTTCTTT. Its protein product is CASSPLGGGVGTEAFF.

The chain combines TRBV7-9 with TRBJ2-1; TRBD2 might be the D (6 bases). V was cut by 0 bases and J by 8 bases, with 14 bases left in between. Germline V lookup: CDR1 SEHNR, CDR2 FQNEAQ (reference sequence). There are 15 residues in the CDR3. CDR3 loop: CASSLAGLAADEQFF. The CDR3, as DNA: TGTGCCAGCAGCTTAGCGGGATTAGCGGCGGATGAGCAGTTCTTC.

The chain carries TRBV18 and TRBJ1-3; D gene ambiguous. V lost 3 bases and J 1 base, leaving 10 bases between the germline ends. The CDR3 totals 15 residues. Germline CDR1 and CDR2: KGHSH and LQKENI. This chain's CDR3 is CASSPGLISGNTIYF. The CDR3 DNA is TGTGCCAGCTCACCCGGACTGATATCTGGAAACACCATATATTTT.

The chain uses TRBV5-6 and TRBJ1-2; TRBD1 is a possible D gene (6 bases). Germline CDR1 reads SGHDT; CDR2 reads YYEEEE. This CDR3 is 11 amino acids long. Trimming stripped 7 bases from V and 4 bases from J, with 8 bases between. The CDR3 protein is CASAQGYGYTF. The CDR3 DNA sequence: TGTGCCAGCGCACAGGGCTATGGCTACACCTTC.

The J gene is TRBJ2-2, the V gene TRBV5-1; no firm D call. CDR3 length: 15 amino acids. V lost 0 bases, J lost 4 bases, and 10 bases lay in between. Per germline, CDR1 SGHRS and CDR2 YFSETQ. The CDR3 protein is CASSLVGGFTGELFF. For the CDR3, the DNA is TGCGCCAGCAGCTTGGTTGGCGGCTTCACCGGGGAGCTGTTTTTT.

The chain couples TRBV9 to TRBJ2-1; the match to TRBD1 covers 10 bases. CDR3 length equals 15 residues. Germline V gene sequence: CDR1 SGDLS, CDR2 YYNGEE. V lost 4 bases and J lost 8; bases outside the gene matches: 9. CDR3 sequence (DNA): TGTGCCAGCAGCCCACGACAGGGGGCCGGGGATGAGCAGTTCTTC. It specifies CASSPRQGAGDEQFF.

The rearrangement joins TRBV7-8 to TRBJ1-2, with D unresolved. The CDR3 has 16 amino acids. V was cut by 0 bases and J by 0 bases, with 11 bases left in between. Germline V lookup: CDR1 SGHVS, CDR2 FQNEAQ. The CDR3 is CASSLARDGANYGYTF. The CDR3 DNA sequence: TGTGCCAGCAGCTTAGCGCGGGATGGGGCTAACTATGGCTACACCTTC.

V gene TRBV7-9 combines with J gene TRBJ1-2, with TRBD1 matching over 9 bases. The length of the CDR3 is 14 residues. V dropped 5 bases and J dropped 4; count of bases not matched to a gene: 5. The germline gives CDR1 SEHNR, CDR2 FQNEAQ (reference sequence). In DNA form, the CDR3 reads TGTGCCAGCAGCCAAGCGGGACAGGGCTATGGCTACACCTTC. Translated: CASSQAGQGYGYTF.

The gene calls are TRBV28 and TRBJ2-3, with D possibly TRBD1 on 5 matching bases. The CDR3 extends over 15 amino acids. V shed 5 bases and J shed 0 bases, with 12 bases lying between them. CDR1 MDHEN and CDR2 SYDVKM come from the germline V gene. The CDR3: CASSGAGYSTDTQYF. The DNA for the CDR3 is TGTGCCAGCAGTGGAGCAGGGTATAGCACAGATACGCAGTATTTT.